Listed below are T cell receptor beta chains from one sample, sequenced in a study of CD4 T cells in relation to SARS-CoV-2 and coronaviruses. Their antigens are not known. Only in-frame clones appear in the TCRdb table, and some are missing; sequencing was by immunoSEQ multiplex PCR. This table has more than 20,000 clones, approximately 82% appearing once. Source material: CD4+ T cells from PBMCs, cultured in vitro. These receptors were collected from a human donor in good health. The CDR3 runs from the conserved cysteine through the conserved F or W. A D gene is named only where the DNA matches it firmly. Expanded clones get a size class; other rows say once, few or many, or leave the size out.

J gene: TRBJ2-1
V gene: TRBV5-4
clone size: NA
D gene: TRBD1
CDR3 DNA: TGTGCCAGCAGCCCAGACAGGGCAAATGAGCAGTTCTTC
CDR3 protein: CASSPDRANEQFF

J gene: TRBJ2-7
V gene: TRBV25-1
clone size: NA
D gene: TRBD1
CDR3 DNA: TGTGCCAGCAGTAGCGCCGGGACAGACTCCTACGAGCAGTACTTC
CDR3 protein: CASSSAGTDSYEQYF

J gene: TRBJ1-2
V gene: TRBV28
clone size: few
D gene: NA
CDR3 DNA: TGTGCCAGCAGTCTTCGGACTCTTAAGAGCTATGGCTACACCTTC
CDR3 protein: CASSLRTLKSYGYTF

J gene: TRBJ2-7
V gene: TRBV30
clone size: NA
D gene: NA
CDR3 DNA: TGTGCCTGGAGGGGGTACTTGGAGCAGTACTTC
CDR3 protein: CAWRGYLEQYF

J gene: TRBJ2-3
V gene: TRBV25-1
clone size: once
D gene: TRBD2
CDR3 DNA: TGTGCCAGCAGTGAACCCACCGGGACTAGCGGTTGGGATACGCAGTATTTT
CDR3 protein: CASSEPTGTSGWDTQYF

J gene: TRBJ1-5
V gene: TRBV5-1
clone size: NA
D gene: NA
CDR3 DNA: TGCGCCAGCAGCTTGGAGCCTGATAGCAATCAGCCCCAGCATTTT
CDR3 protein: CASSLEPDSNQPQHF

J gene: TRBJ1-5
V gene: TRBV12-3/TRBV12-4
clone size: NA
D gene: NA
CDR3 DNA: TGTGCCAGCAGTTTAGAAAGAGGGAAGCCCCAGCATTTT
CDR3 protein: CASSLERGKPQHF

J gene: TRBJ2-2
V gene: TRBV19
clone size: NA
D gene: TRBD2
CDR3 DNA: TGTGCCAGTAGGACAATTGCGGCGGGAGGGAGAACCGGGGAGCTGTTTTTT
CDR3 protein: CASRTIAAGGRTGELFF

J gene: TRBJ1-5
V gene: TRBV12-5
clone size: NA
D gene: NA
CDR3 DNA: TGTGCTAGTGGTTCTCCCTATCAGCCCCAGCATTTT
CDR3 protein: CASGSPYQPQHF

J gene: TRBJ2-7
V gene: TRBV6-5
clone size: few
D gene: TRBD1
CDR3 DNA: TGTGCCAGCAGCTACTCCGGGACAGGGTCCTACGAGCAGTACTTC
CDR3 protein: CASSYSGTGSYEQYF

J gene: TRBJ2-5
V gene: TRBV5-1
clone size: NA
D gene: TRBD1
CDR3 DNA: TGCGCCAGCAGCCCCTTCCGGGACAGCCATGCGGAGACCCAGTACTTC
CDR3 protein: CASSPFRDSHAETQYF

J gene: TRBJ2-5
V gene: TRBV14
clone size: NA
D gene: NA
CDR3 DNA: TGTGCCAGCAGCCACCCACAACAAGAGACCCAGTACTTC
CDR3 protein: CASSHPQQETQYF

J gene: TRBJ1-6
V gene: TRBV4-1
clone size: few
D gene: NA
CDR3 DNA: TGCGCCAGCAGCCAAGATGAAGGGAACGGTTCACCCCTCCACTTT
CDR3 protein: CASSQDEGNGSPLHF

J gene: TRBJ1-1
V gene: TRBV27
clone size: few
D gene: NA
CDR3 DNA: TGTGCCAGCAGTCCCCCGGCCCGTGAAGCTTTCTTT
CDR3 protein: CASSPPAREAFF

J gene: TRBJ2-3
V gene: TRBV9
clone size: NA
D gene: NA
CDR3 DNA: TGTGCCAGCAGCGTGGGAATAGCGAGCACAGATACGCAGTATTTT
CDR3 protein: CASSVGIASTDTQYF

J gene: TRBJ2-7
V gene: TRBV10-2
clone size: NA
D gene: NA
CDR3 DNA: TGCGCCAGCAGGGTGGGGGTTCCTTACGAGCAGTACTTC
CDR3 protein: CASRVGVPYEQYF

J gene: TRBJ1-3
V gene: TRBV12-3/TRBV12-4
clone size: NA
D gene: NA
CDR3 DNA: TGTGCCAGCAGTCCCGTGGAGGTGGGGATATTTTATTTT
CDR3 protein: CASSPVEVGIFYF

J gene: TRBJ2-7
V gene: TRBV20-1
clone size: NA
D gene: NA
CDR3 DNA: TGCAGTGTTAGAGGGACCTACGAGCAGTACTTC
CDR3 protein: CSVRGTYEQYF

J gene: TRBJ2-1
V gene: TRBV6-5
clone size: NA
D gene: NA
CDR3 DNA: TGTGCCAGCGATGCCGGGAGCTCCTACAATGAGCAGTTCTTC
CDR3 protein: CASDAGSSYNEQFF

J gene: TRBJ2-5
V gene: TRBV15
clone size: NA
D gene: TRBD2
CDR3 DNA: TGTGCCACCAGCCCCCGAAGCGGGGCACAAGAGACCCAGTACTTC
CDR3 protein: CATSPRSGAQETQYF

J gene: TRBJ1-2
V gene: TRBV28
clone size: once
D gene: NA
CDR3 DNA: TGTGCCAGCAGTTTGGAGGGACGGCTGATCTATGGCTACACCTTC
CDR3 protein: CASSLEGRLIYGYTF

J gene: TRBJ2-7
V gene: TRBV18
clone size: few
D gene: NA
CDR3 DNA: TGTGCCAGCTCACCACCGACAGACTTGGGGGAGCAGTACTTC
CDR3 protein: CASSPPTDLGEQYF

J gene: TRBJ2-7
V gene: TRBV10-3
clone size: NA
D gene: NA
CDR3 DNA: TGTGCCATCAGTAACGGCAACGGAGACTACGAGCAGTACTTC
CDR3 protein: CAISNGNGDYEQYF

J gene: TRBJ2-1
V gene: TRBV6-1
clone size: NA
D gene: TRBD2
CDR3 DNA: TGTGCCAGCAGTGAAGCATTGGCGGGAGGTCTGTTCTTC
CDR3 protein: CASSEALAGGLFF

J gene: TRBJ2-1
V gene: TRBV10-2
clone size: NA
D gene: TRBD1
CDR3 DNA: TGCGCCAGCAGTGTAAGATCCGGGACAGGGGGCGCGAGTATGTTCTTC
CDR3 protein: CASSVRSGTGGASMFF

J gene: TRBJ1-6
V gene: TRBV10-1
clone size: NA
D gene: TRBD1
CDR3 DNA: TGCGCCAGCAGGGCACAGGGGAAGGATTCACCCCTCCACTTT
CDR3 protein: CASRAQGKDSPLHF

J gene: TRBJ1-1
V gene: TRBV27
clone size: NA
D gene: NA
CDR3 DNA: TGTGCCAGCAGTTTATCGACGGCACCGAACACTGAAGCTTTCTTT
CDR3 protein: CASSLSTAPNTEAFF

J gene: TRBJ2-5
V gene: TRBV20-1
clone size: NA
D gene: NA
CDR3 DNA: TGCAGTGCGCGGCTGCCTGGGACCCAGTACTTC
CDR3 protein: CSARLPGTQYF

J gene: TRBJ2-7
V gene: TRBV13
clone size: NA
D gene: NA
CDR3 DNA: TGTGCCAGCAGCTCCTCTCAGCGGCGGACCTCCTACGAGCAGTACTTC
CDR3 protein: CASSSSQRRTSYEQYF

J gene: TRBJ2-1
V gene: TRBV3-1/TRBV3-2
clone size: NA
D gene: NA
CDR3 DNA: TGTGCCAGCAGCCAAAGAGCGCGCGGCCCGGGTTCGCGCGATGAGCAGTTCTTC
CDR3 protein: CASSQRARGPGSRDEQFF

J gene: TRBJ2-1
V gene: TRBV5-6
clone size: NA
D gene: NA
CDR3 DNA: TGTGCCACCCGGGACATCAGATTCAATGAGCAGTTCTTC
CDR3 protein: CATRDIRFNEQFF

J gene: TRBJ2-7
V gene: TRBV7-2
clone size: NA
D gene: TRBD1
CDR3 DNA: TGTGCCAGCAGCTTAGCTTCAGGACAGGCCTACGAGCAGTACTTC
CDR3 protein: CASSLASGQAYEQYF

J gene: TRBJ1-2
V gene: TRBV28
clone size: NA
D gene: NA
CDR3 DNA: TGTGCCAGCAGTTTCCGGACGTCAGGACCGCGGGGTGGCTACACCTTC
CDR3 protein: CASSFRTSGPRGGYTF

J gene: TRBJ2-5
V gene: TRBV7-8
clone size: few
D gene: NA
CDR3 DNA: TGTGCCAGCAGCTGGAGCCGGGAAGAGACCCAGTACTTC
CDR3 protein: CASSWSREETQYF